This entry is about one T cell receptor (beta chain). This entry belongs to a study of blood T cell repertoires in COVID-19. Across the whole study: Spain, Italy and the United States supplied samples that represented acute and convalescent COVID-19. The cDNA or gDNA used as material had been derived from T cells, B-cell-depleted T cells, or PBMCs.

The CDR3 covers 15 residues. J was trimmed by 3 bases and V by 3 bases; bases with no gene match: 4. CDR1 is SGHTA and CDR2 is FQGNSA in the germline V gene. Study processing details: The assay estimated nucleated cells by amplifying reference gene primers. Sequencing was performed with immunoSEQ multiplex PCR; in TCRdb, only in-frame clones are kept and a portion is missing. Clonal size and the V and J genes are those of that table, whereas D and trimming came from the DNA. The table lists 100,000 to 150,000 clones, about four fifths of them singletons. The sample taken for sequencing was peripheral blood. The chain couples TRBV7-2 to TRBJ1-2, with TRBD1 matching over 10 bases. The origin of this receptor is a woman between 45 and 60 years old with acute or convalescent COVID-19. The CDR3 is CASSLRTGGDYGYTF. The DNA for the CDR3 is TGTGCCAGCAGCTTGAGGACAGGGGGTGACTATGGCTACACCTTC. The full variable domain, rest sourced from reference TRBV7-2 and TRBJ1-2, is GAGVSQSPSNKVTEKGKDVELRCDPISGHTALYWYRQSLGQGLEFLIYFQGNSAPDKSGLPSDRFSAERTGGSVSTLTIQRTQQEDSAVYLCASSLRTGGDYGYTFGSGTRLTVV.